The clone carrying this T cell receptor (beta chain) has a handful of counts. Its antigen is not identified. The sample is drawn from a study of OX40 agonist ivuxolimab in advanced cancers. Study at large: Eligibility admitted prior anti-PD-1, anti-PD-L1 or anti-CTLA-4 therapy; 30% to 40% had some. Study conclusions and caveats: In the expanded peripheral T cells, antigen specificity was never determined. Relative to CD4+, CD8+ T cells held more expanded clones on average.

TCRdb's copy holds only in-frame clones and misses some; the assay was immunoSEQ multiplex PCR. The table shows about 48,000 clones, with roughly 90% occurring only once. V was clipped by 8 bases and J by 3 bases; unmatched bases: 8. The length of the CDR3 is 16 residues. Germline V CDR1 and CDR2: MNHEY, SMNVEV (reference sequence). Sequencing used CD4+ or CD8+ T cells sorted from blood, obtained in a trial of the OX40 agonist ivuxolimab. The V and J genes are TRBV27 and TRBJ1-4; TRBD1 agrees at 11 bases. The receptor was isolated from an adult with an advanced solid tumor such as melanoma, head and neck, liver or kidney cancer. The CDR3 DNA reads TGTGCCAGCGGACAGGGGGCGGCCTTAGCTAATGAAAAACTGTTTTTT. As protein: CASGQGAALANEKLFF.